This T cell receptor (beta chain) derives from a study of human CD4 T cells and Enterobacteriaceae. The memory gate held CD4+ cells that were not CD45RA+CCR7+CD95- naive cells, over 95% pure. CD8+, CD14+, CD16+, CD56+, CD19+ and CD25-bright cells were excluded before sorting. This clone was seen once. Deep-level sequencing, detecting one cell in 200,000, covered ex vivo memory CD4+. Measured with immunoSEQ multiplex PCR; TCRdb has only the in-frame clones, and not every one. The sample records some 30,000 clones, approximately 84% being singletons. V gave up 7 bases and J gave up 8 bases, with 15 bases separating them. In germline, CDR1 is MNHNS, CDR2 SASEGT. This CDR3 comprises 13 residues.

The chain has TRBV6-1 and TRBJ2-1; maybe TRBD2 (5 bases). The sequence was collected from a human donor in good health. The sequenced sample was memory CD4+ T cells from blood. The CDR3 sequence: CASISWGEDEQFF. As DNA, the CDR3 is TGTGCCAGCATCAGTTGGGGAGAAGATGAGCAGTTCTTC.